The clone carrying this TCR beta chain came up a few times. Its antigen is as yet unknown. The CDR3 totals 14 residues. CDR1 SGHRS and CDR2 YFSETQ come from the germline V gene. Trimming at V came to 2 bases and at J to 9 bases, leaving 7 bases not matched to a gene. The study reverse transcribed the entire isolated RNA, so it sequenced expressed TCRB transcripts. The repertoire was sequenced with immunoSEQ multiplex PCR; TCRdb's copy has only in-frame clones and lacks some. The sample contains around 690,000 clones, over 10% of which appear only once. The purity of all sorted populations exceeded 98%. The sample is drawn from a study of beta chain features in type 1 diabetes. General study points: Among all four CD4+ subsets, Type 1 diabetes patients had TCRB CDR3s that were moderately but significantly shorter.

The receptor comes from a young man with type 1 diabetes. Sample: naive CD4+ T cells from blood. The chain is built from TRBV5-1 and TRBJ2-1; TRBD1 matches at 8 bases. The CDR3 loop reads CASSFPTGAGEQFF. The CDR3 nucleotides are TGCGCCAGCAGCTTCCCGACAGGGGCGGGTGAGCAGTTCTTC.